The 17 T cell receptor beta chains listed next were all sequenced from one sample in a study of cytomegalovirus exposure and HLA in healthy donors. PCR involved 60 Vbeta and 13 Jbeta primers. Clones were sequenced by immunoSEQ multiplex PCR, and TCRdb holds only the in-frame ones, with some missing. The sample has under 200,000 clones; approximately 62% are singletons. Sequencing was done on a sample of PBMCs. Receptors were obtained from a man in his fifties or sixties in good health and CMV-seronegative.

The chain uses TRBV6-4 and TRBJ1-1, with D possibly being TRBD1 (6 bases). Per the germline V gene, CDR1 is MRHNA and CDR2 is SNTAGT. There are 14 residues in the CDR3. The V gene lost 7 bases and the J gene lost 5 bases, with 17 bases spanning the gap. The CDR3 DNA sequence: TGTGCCAGCAAAGGGGCGACAGGTTATACTGAAGCTTTCTTT. Translation: CASKGATGYTEAFF.

CDR3: CASSHPGYYNEQFF. As DNA, the CDR3 is TGCGCCAGCAGCCACCCAGGATATTACAATGAGCAGTTCTTC. V and J are TRBV5-1 and TRBJ2-1, with unresolved D. The CDR3 has 14 amino acids. Germline V gives CDR1 SGHRS, CDR2 YFSETQ. The V end lost 4 bases, the J end lost 4 bases, and 12 bases lay between the germline ends.

The J gene is TRBJ1-1, the V gene TRBV5-1; D might be TRBD1 (5 bases). The CDR3 covers 14 residues. Trimming took off 2 bases at V and 4 bases at J, with 12 bases between the two ends. Germline V gene data show CDR1 as SGHRS and CDR2 as YFSETQ. The CDR3 DNA reads as TGCGCCAGCAGCTTAATGGGGCTACCCACTGAAGCTTTCTTT. Residues: CASSLMGLPTEAFF.

This chain uses TRBV5-1 with TRBJ2-5; D perhaps matches TRBD1 (6 bases). Germline V gene data show CDR1 as SGHRS and CDR2 as YFSETQ. The CDR3 consists of 13 residues. The germline V and J ends were trimmed by 4 bases and 0 bases, with 7 bases remaining between them. CDR3 in amino acids: CASSRDNQETQYF. CDR3 coding DNA: TGCGCCAGCAGCCGGGACAACCAAGAGACCCAGTACTTC.

This chain links TRBV15 with TRBJ1-2, with D possibly TRBD1 on 5 matching bases. The CDR3 contains 16 residues. The germline V gene encodes CDR1 LNHNV and CDR2 YYDKDF (reference sequence). V lost 0 bases and J 0 bases, leaving 11 bases between the germline ends. The CDR3 DNA follows: TGTGCCACCAGCAGAGATAAAGTACAGGCTAACTATGGCTACACCTTC. The encoded protein is CATSRDKVQANYGYTF.

This sequence joins TRBV11-1 and TRBJ1-5, with 10 bases lining up with TRBD1. Germline V gives CDR1 SGHAT, CDR2 FQDESV (reference sequence). V lost 5 bases, J lost 4 bases, and 5 bases stayed unmatched. CDR3 length: 15 residues. CDR3 bases: TGTGCCAGCAGCCCGGGGACAGGGGAAAATCAGCCCCAGCATTTT. It encodes CASSPGTGENQPQHF.

Here the CDR3 DNA reads TGTGCCAGCAGCCCGCCTGCGGGGACAGGGAGGGACACTGAAGCTTTCTTT. It is translated as CASSPPAGTGRDTEAFF. The rearrangement joins TRBV21-1 to TRBJ1-1; TRBD1, the table's D call, was not compared with the DNA. TRBV21-1 is termed a pseudogene. The CDR3 sequence is 17 residues long.

There are a few counts of this clone. This chain connects TRBV4-2 to TRBJ1-2, with TRBD1 as a possible D gene (5 bases). The CDR3 sequence is 16 residues long. V was trimmed by 3 bases and J by 0 bases, leaving 14 bases between them. Germline values: CDR1 LGHNA, CDR2 YNFKEQ. As DNA, the CDR3 is TGTGCCAGCAGCCACAGACGGGGCGGGACTAACTATGGCTACACCTTC. This gives the protein CASSHRRGGTNYGYTF.

This chain uses TRBV5-1 with TRBJ1-6; no clear D gene. The germline V gene has CDR1 SGHRS and CDR2 YFSETQ. Trimming shortened V by 0 bases and J by 10 bases, and 14 bases separated the two germline ends. The CDR3 consists of 15 residues. CDR3 DNA sequence: TGCGCCAGCAGCTTGGACAGAAACATTCCCTCACCCCTCCACTTT. Translation gives CASSLDRNIPSPLHF.

This chain connects TRBV7-6 to TRBJ2-4; D remains ambiguous. CDR3 length: 13 amino acids. V lost 5 bases, J lost 8 bases, and 13 bases lay in between. CDR1 is SGHVS, CDR2 FNYEAQ, per germline. The CDR3 loop is CASSPKPLDIQYF. In DNA form, the CDR3 reads TGTGCCAGCAGCCCTAAGCCTTTGGACATTCAGTACTTC.

This chain connects TRBV2 to TRBJ1-1; D not certain. Germline values: CDR1 SNHLY, CDR2 FYNNEI. This CDR3 contains 13 residues. Between the trimmed V and J ends, which lost 6 bases and 10 bases, there was a span of 18 bases. The CDR3 sequence: CASRPSGWQVAFF. CDR3 DNA sequence: TGTGCCAGCAGGCCTTCGGGGTGGCAGGTAGCTTTCTTT.

The chain employs TRBV5-6 and TRBJ1-1; 9 nucleotides agree with TRBD1. The trim removed 5 bases at V and 7 bases at J, leaving 6 bases unmatched. The CDR3 length is 13 residues. Germline CDR1 is SGHDT and CDR2 is YYEEEE. The CDR3 loop is CASSLGTGIEAFF. The CDR3 DNA sequence: TGTGCCAGCAGTCTCGGGACAGGGATTGAAGCTTTCTTT.

The chain recombines TRBV5-8 with TRBJ2-3; 8 bases fit TRBD2. J gave up 1 base and V 4 bases, and 8 bases lay outside the gene matches. The V gene's germline CDR1 is SGHTS and CDR2 YDEGEE. The CDR3 has 16 residues. CDR3 sequence (DNA): TGTGCCAGCAGCGGAATTGGACTAGCCCGCACAGATACGCAGTATTTT. It codes for CASSGIGLARTDTQYF.

This clone turned up a few times. The chain links TRBV11-2 to TRBJ2-5; TRBD1 is a possible D gene (6 bases). Germline V gives CDR1 SGHAT, CDR2 FQNNGV. This CDR3 is built from 13 residues. V dropped 5 bases and J dropped 7 bases, with 14 bases sitting between them. CDR3 bases: TGTGCCAGCAGCCCTGGACAGCTCAGGACCCAGTACTTC. Translation gives CASSPGQLRTQYF. Full variable domain (remainder filled in from reference TRBV11-2 and TRBJ2-5): EAGVAQSPRYKIIEKRQSVAFWCNPISGHATLYWYQQILGQGPKLLIQFQNNGVVDDSQLPKDRFSAERLKGVDSTLKIQPAKLEDSAVYLCASSPGQLRTQYFGPGTRLLVL.

The chain has TRBV19 and TRBJ2-7; 9 bases line up with TRBD1. The CDR3 extends over 15 amino acids. Unmatched junction bases numbered 7, after V lost 0 bases and J lost 7 bases. Germline-derived CDR1 and CDR2 are LNHDA and SQIVND (reference sequence). The CDR3 loop reads CASSIDLDRGSEQYF. DNA for the CDR3: TGTGCCAGTAGTATAGATCTTGACAGGGGGAGTGAGCAGTACTTC.

This clone has only a few counts. The gene calls are TRBV14 and TRBJ2-3, with TRBD2 identical over 8 bases. Germline V CDR1 and CDR2: SGHDN, FVKESK. V was clipped by 1 base and J by 7 bases; unmatched bases: 1. The CDR3 has 13 amino acids. The CDR3, as DNA: TGTGCCAGCAGCCAAGGACTAGCGAATACGCAGTATTTT. Protein: CASSQGLANTQYF.

The chain is built from TRBV27 and TRBJ2-2, with D unresolved. V gave up 5 bases and J gave up 4 bases, with 14 bases separating them. Germline values: CDR1 MNHEY, CDR2 SMNVEV (reference sequence). The CDR3 is 15 amino acids. The CDR3 region has the DNA TGTGCCAGCAGTCCGACTGCTATCGGCACCGGGGAGCTGTTTTTT. Residues: CASSPTAIGTGELFF.